This TCR beta chain stems from a study of blood T cells in healthy people across ages (dated by TCRdb to the mid-2010s). Regarding the study in general: Template switching captured roughly one uniquely barcoded TCR beta cDNA molecule per two T cells in model experiments. To track age-related changes in TCR beta repertoire diversity, the study relied on deep sequencing normalized with unique cDNA molecular identifiers. The donors were split into four age groups: young (average around 15 years), middle-aged (39), aged (over 55) and long-lived (roughly 77). To avoid experimental bias, donors of different ages were distributed randomly across sequencing lanes. The study analyzed two additional independent replicas of 1 million unique cDNA reads from the same blood draw for two donors, one aged 18 to 30 and one aged 80 or older. Study-level results and caveats: Compared with the aged group, more naive CD4+ T cells, fewer expanded clones and increased TCR diversity were shown by the long-lived group, suggesting age selection. Donor CMV infection status was unknown, potentially confounding age-related changes in expanded clonotypes. Bulk unsorted PBMC profiling prevented conclusive comparison of naive and antigen-experienced compartments. There was a strong correlation between observed TCR beta diversity and the percentage of naive T cells measured by flow cytometry. Observed TCR beta diversity per million T cells fell roughly linearly with age, and a significant reduction was already apparent by age around 40. Estimates of total diversity based on one million sequenced T cells were regarded as lower bounds and as underestimates.

With respect to this clonotype: Its cognate antigen has yet to be identified. Base quality data are lacking; no much larger clone is found one base away.

The germline V gene (reference sequence) yields DFQATT for CDR1 and SNEGSKA for CDR2. Compared with germline, V lacks 4 bases and J lacks 2 bases; bases without a gene match: 9. The CDR3, cysteine through phenylalanine, is 17 amino acids long. Kept here is only the CDR3 DNA, which spans 51 bases and is read in frame from base 1. The library was produced with 5' RACE. TCRdb lists the instrument as Illumina HiSeq 2500. A second PCR of about 6 to 11 cycles was performed with a sample-barcoded 5' primer and a J-beta primer mix. A unique molecular identifier was introduced onto each TCR beta cDNA molecule by a template-switch 5' adaptor carrying 12 random nucleotides. Each sample yielded at least 3 million CDR3-containing paired-end reads. The Mint cDNA synthesis kit, primed by a TRBC-specific oligonucleotide, was used to synthesize first-strand cDNA from all RNA. Following uracil-DNA glycosylase treatment, all cDNA underwent a first 18-cycle PCR with the universal primers M1SS and BC2_uni_R. The authors' pipeline ran thus. Normalization of each sample was performed by random selection of 1 million high-quality reads, each carrying a distinct molecular identifier. Instead of being binned into consensus sequences, reads that shared molecular identifiers were thrown out. MiTCR, run with a Q25 quality threshold and the strictest error-elimination algorithm, handled CDR3 identification, clonotype clustering and error correction. A nonparametric unseen species model with Euler transformation was used to estimate a lower bound on total TCR beta diversity. In TCRdb, the public reads were trimmed at Q25 with fastp and aligned with MiXCR, with productive beta chains retained. Identical CDR3 protein sequences are pooled into one entry, listed with their most common genes and DNA. It is TCRdb's table, rather than the study itself, that gives the V and J calls and clone size. This sample holds about a million distinct CDR3 sequences; less than 45% were observed only once. The leading ten clones occupy around 13% of the sample.

The donors were roughly 39 Caucasian individuals from Russia, aged about 6 to 100 years, who were systemically healthy. Ten milliliters of peripheral blood were drawn from each donor into EDTA-treated Vacutainer tubes. Ficoll-Paque density-gradient centrifugation was used to isolate PBMCs, with at least 6 million per sample. Trizol reagent was used to extract total RNA from PBMCs, with at least 5.5 micrograms per sample. For every donor, flow cytometry on a PBMC aliquot measured the percentage of naive CD45RAhigh/CD27high T cells. The specimen sequenced was blood. This clonotype originated in a man aged 18-30 years in good health. The receptor chain draws on TRBV20-1 and TRBJ2-2, and 11 junctional nucleotides match TRBD2. The CDR3 sequence is CSATSLAGVSNTGELFF. The DNA sequence is given as TGCAGTGCTACATCACTAGCGGGGGTGTCTAACACCGGGGAGCTGTTTTTT.